Each of the 23 T cell receptor beta chains below was sequenced from the same sample in a study of T-cell reconstitution after alpha-beta-depleted transplantation in children (dated by TCRdb to about 2016). The library was produced with PCR. This sample was sequenced with an Illumina HiSeq 2500. TCR library preparation used molecular barcoding, with unique molecular identifiers applied to normalize quantification of the TCRbeta repertoire. The public sequencing data were trimmed at Q25 with fastp and processed into clonotypes with MiXCR by TCRdb, which kept only in-frame beta chains. Every CDR3 protein is listed once, alongside the most common genes and DNA of its rows. The sample profile shows about 600,000 distinct CDR3 sequences; roughly 24% of them were found once. The biggest ten clones account for 14% of the sample. The treatment or condition label, read with the paper, signifies: allogeneic hematopoietic cell transplantation with graft depleted of TCRalphabeta T cells and CD19 B cells.

Sample: PBMCs, mostly from graft donor cells, taken 360 days after TCRalphabeta/CD19-depleted stem cell transplant. The origin of the receptors is a boy less than two years old who had a stem cell transplant for acute myeloid leukemia, so the T cells may come from the graft donor.

Of note for this clonotype: A much larger clonotype is one base distant, so this may be a read error. The chain couples TRBV5-4 to TRBJ2-5; unclear D gene. Germline CDR1 SGHNT, CDR2 YYREEE (reference sequence). This CDR3 is 13 amino acids long. The CDR3, as DNA: TGTGCCAGCAGCCCTCTTGTGTCCGAGACCCAGTGCTTC. Residues: CASSPLVSETQCF.

This clonotype was seen a handful of times. This chain links TRBV10-3 with TRBJ2-3; 9 positions agree with TRBD2. This CDR3 is 15 amino acids long. The V and J ends lost 3 bases and 6 bases, in that order; junction bases with no gene match: 7. In germline, CDR1 is ENHRY, CDR2 SYGVKD. CDR3 sequence reads: CAISDRTSADDTQYF. CDR3 coding DNA: TGTGCCATCAGTGACCGGACTAGCGCGGACGATACGCAGTATTTT.

In this sample, this clonotype turned up a few times. The rearrangement uses TRBV24-1 and TRBJ1-1; no reliable D call. The CDR3 sequence is 16 residues long. Trimming pared 7 bases from V and 1 base from J, leaving 18 bases between. Germline-derived CDR1 and CDR2 are KGHDR and SFDVKD. The CDR3 sequence is CATRDPGREANTEAFF. The CDR3 DNA is TGTGCCACCAGAGATCCCGGGAGGGAGGCGAACACTGAAGCTTTCTTT.

This clonotype occurred a few times. This sequence joins TRBV6-1 and TRBJ1-1; 7 bases match TRBD1. Germline V gives CDR1 MNHNS, CDR2 SASEGT. Trimming took 6 bases from V and 10 from J; bases not matched to a gene: 14. CDR3 length: 14 amino acids. The CDR3 DNA reads as TGTGCCAGCAGAGAGACAGGGCCCCCGGGAGGAGCTTTCTTT. It is translated as CASRETGPPGGAFF.

The chain is built from TRBV4-3 and TRBJ1-4; tentative D call: TRBD1 (5 bases). From germline, CDR1 is LGHNA and CDR2 YSLEER. V dropped 4 bases and J dropped 1 base, with 10 bases sitting between them. The CDR3 runs 15 residues. For the CDR3, the DNA is TGCGCCAGCAGCCCGGGGGGTGAAACTAATGAAAAACTGTTTTTT. Amino acids: CASSPGGETNEKLFF.

This clonotype was picked up many times. This chain joins TRBV5-1 and TRBJ2-3; D unresolved. This CDR3 has 14 residues. Between the trimmed V and J ends, which lost 2 bases and 2 bases, there was a span of 9 bases. Germline V gene lookup returns CDR1 SGHRS and CDR2 YFSETQ. CDR3 coding DNA: TGCGCCAGCAGCTTAAGAGACTTCACAGATACGCAGTATTTT. Translated, it gives CASSLRDFTDTQYF.

The chain carries TRBV6-1 and TRBJ2-7; tentatively, D is TRBD2 (7 bases). The germline gives CDR1 MNHNS, CDR2 SASEGT. The CDR3 loop spans 14 amino acids. Deletions cut 8 bases from V and 3 bases from J, with 17 bases between. The CDR3 sequence is CASQGGAHFYEQYF. The CDR3 DNA reads as TGTGCCAGCCAAGGGGGGGCCCACTTCTACGAGCAGTACTTC.

This clonotype was recorded many times. The chain couples TRBV20-1 to TRBJ2-5, with 9 bases lining up with TRBD2. Looked up from germline, CDR1 is DFQATT and CDR2 is SNEGSKA (reference sequence). This CDR3 has 12 amino acids. The trim removed 5 bases at V and 6 bases at J, leaving 4 bases unmatched. DNA of the CDR3: TGCAGTGCTGCCACTAGCGGGCAGACCCAGTACTTC. Protein: CSAATSGQTQYF.

This clonotype came up a few times. The chain couples TRBV7-3 to TRBJ2-5, with 9 bases that match TRBD1. J lost 4 bases, V lost 5 bases, and 5 bases had no gene match. CDR3 length equals 14 residues. The germline gives CDR1 SGHTA, CDR2 FQGTGA. For the CDR3, the DNA is TGTGCCAGCAGCCAAACAGGGGGCGCAGAGACCCAGTACTTC. As protein: CASSQTGGAETQYF. The whole variable domain, filled in from reference TRBV7-3 and TRBJ2-5, reads GAGVSQTPSNKVTEKGKYVELRCDPISGHTALYWYRQSLGQGPEFLIYFQGTGAADDSGLPNDRFFAVRPEGSVSTLKIQRTERGDSAVYLCASSQTGGAETQYFGPGTRLLVL.

This clonotype was observed at least ten times. In DNA form, the CDR3 reads TGCAGCGTTGAGAACCGCTACAACTCTGGAAACACCATATATTTT. Protein: CSVENRYNSGNTIYF. J is TRBJ1-3 and V is TRBV29-1, with D unclear. V was clipped by 3 bases and J by 0 bases, with 12 bases between them. The CDR3 totals 15 residues. Germline assignment: CDR1 SQVTM and CDR2 ANQGSEA.

This clonotype was detected ten times or more. The V gene is TRBV10-2, the J gene TRBJ1-1, with D possibly TRBD1 on 5 matching bases. In germline, CDR1 is WSHSY, CDR2 SAAADI. Between the trimmed V and J ends, which lost 5 bases and 1 base, there was a span of 11 bases. There are 14 residues in the CDR3. In DNA form, the CDR3 reads TGCGCCAGCAGTAGGGGCAACAAGAACACTGAAGCTTTCTTT. Its protein is CASSRGNKNTEAFF.

This clonotype appeared many times. In DNA, the CDR3 is TGTGCCAGCAGCTTATCGCCCCAGCGAAGCACCGGGGAGCTGTTTTTT. Protein product: CASSLSPQRSTGELFF. J is TRBJ2-2 and V is TRBV7-9; D remains unclear. In germline, CDR1 is SEHNR, CDR2 FQNEAQ (reference sequence). This CDR3 is built from 16 residues. V was clipped by 2 bases and J by 4 bases, with 14 bases between them.

This rearrangement joins TRBV6-2 or TRBV6-3 to TRBJ2-7; D tentatively reads TRBD1 or TRBD2 (5 bases each). This CDR3 spans 13 amino acids. V lost 5 bases to trimming and J lost 13 bases, with 21 bases between them. Germline V lookup: CDR1 MNHEY, CDR2 SVGEGT. Here the CDR3 reads CASSGDRFSVGYV. The DNA for the CDR3 is TGTGCCAGCAGTGGGGACCGCTTCTCGGTCGGCTACGTC.

This clonotype was found a few times. This chain links TRBV20-1 with TRBJ1-6, with 11 bases identical to TRBD1. The junction had 20 bases not matched to a gene; V was cut back by 3 bases and J by 7 bases. Germline CDR1 is DFQATT and CDR2 is SNEGSKA (reference sequence). The CDR3 runs to 20 residues. In nucleotides, the CDR3 is TGCAGTGCTAGCTCCCCCCTAGGACAGGGGGCAGCTGCACAGAATTCACCCCTCCACTTT. It yields the protein CSASSPLGQGAAAQNSPLHF.

This clonotype has ten or more counts. The chain couples TRBV7-9 to TRBJ2-7; 7 positions match TRBD2. Trimming took 4 bases from V and 4 from J; bases not matched to a gene: 4. In germline, CDR1 is SEHNR, CDR2 FQNEAQ (reference sequence). This CDR3 contains 13 residues. CDR3 sequence (DNA): TGTGCCAGCAGCTCCAGCGGGGCTTACGAGCAGTACTTC. This codes for CASSSSGAYEQYF.

The rearrangement joins TRBV7-3 to TRBJ2-3; no firm D call. CDR1 is SGHTA and CDR2 is FQGTGA in the germline V gene. V lost 0 bases, J lost 0 bases, and 7 bases lay in between. The CDR3 is 15 residues long. This CDR3 reads CASSLTSASTDTQYF. CDR3 in DNA: TGTGCCAGCAGCTTAACCTCCGCCAGCACAGATACGCAGTATTTT. Supplemented by reference TRBV7-3 and TRBJ2-3, the full variable domain reads GAGVSQTPSNKVTEKGKYVELRCDPISGHTALYWYRQSLGQGPEFLIYFQGTGAADDSGLPNDRFFAVRPEGSVSTLKIQRTERGDSAVYLCASSLTSASTDTQYFGPGTRLTVL.

This clonotype was detected ten times or more. V gene TRBV19 combines with J gene TRBJ1-1; 8 nucleotides match TRBD1. Germline CDR1 LNHDA, CDR2 SQIVND (reference sequence). V lost 5 bases, J lost 0 bases, and 5 bases stayed unmatched. The CDR3 runs 15 residues. The CDR3 sequence: CASSPGQGLNTEAFF. CDR3 coding DNA: TGTGCCAGTAGTCCAGGACAGGGATTGAACACTGAAGCTTTCTTT.

This clonotype was recorded once. The chain combines TRBV7-2 with TRBJ2-7; the D gene is possibly TRBD1 (7 bases). Trimming took 2 bases from V and 5 from J, leaving 22 bases between them. Germline V CDR1 and CDR2: SGHTA, FQGNSA. The CDR3 has 17 residues. Here the CDR3 DNA reads TGTGCCAGCAGCTTATTCGGCGGGACAGAACTTGCCCACGAGCAGTACTTC. Protein: CASSLFGGTELAHEQYF.

This clonotype was counted ten times or more. J is TRBJ2-1 and V is TRBV14, with D unresolved. V was pared by 0 bases and J by 1 base, with 13 bases between. The CDR3 totals 17 residues. Germline V gene sequence: CDR1 SGHDN, CDR2 FVKESK. The CDR3 coding sequence is TGTGCCAGCAGCCAAGAAGGGCCAGCCTCATCCTACAATGAGCAGTTCTTC. This codes for CASSQEGPASSYNEQFF.

The chain uses TRBV12-3 or TRBV12-4 and TRBJ2-3; D possibly uses TRBD1 or TRBD2 (5 bases each). With 8 bases removed from V and 2 bases from J, the gap between germline ends came to 17 bases. This CDR3 has 15 amino acids. The DNA for the CDR3 is TGTGCCAGCGGTTCCCGGGACGGAGACACAGATACGCAGTATTTT. It codes for CASGSRDGDTDTQYF.

This chain links TRBV5-5 with TRBJ2-7, with TRBD1 as a possible D gene (6 bases). The V and J ends lost 1 base and 0 bases respectively, with 11 bases between them. Germline V lookup: CDR1 SGHKS, CDR2 YYEKEE (reference sequence). The length of the CDR3 is 15 residues. The CDR3 spells CASSLSAGDSYEQYV. In nucleotides, the CDR3 is TGTGCCAGCAGCTTGTCGGCAGGGGACTCCTACGAGCAGTACGTC.

V and J are TRBV4-1 and TRBJ2-1; D gene unclear. Trimming left V 4 bases short and J 7 bases short, with 11 bases between. Germline loops: CDR1 MGHRA, CDR2 YSYEKL. The CDR3 extends over 13 amino acids. This chain's CDR3 is CASSPWGVNEQFF. The CDR3 DNA sequence: TGCGCCAGCAGCCCTTGGGGTGTGAATGAGCAGTTCTTC.

This chain uses TRBV4-3 with TRBJ2-3, with 10 bases lining up with TRBD2. Trimming at V came to 0 bases and at J to 2 bases, leaving 5 bases not matched to a gene. CDR1 and CDR2 from the germline V gene are LGHNA and YSLEER. The CDR3 spans 17 residues. The CDR3 DNA follows: TGCGCCAGCAGCCAAGACCCCAGCGGGGGGGCCACAGATACGCAGTATTTT. This gives the protein CASSQDPSGGATDTQYF.